Included here is one TCR beta chain sequence, with context. What it binds is not known. This CDR3 is built from 16 residues. V lost 0 bases, J lost 0 bases, and 1 base stayed unmatched. Germline-derived CDR1 and CDR2 are LGHNA and YNFKEQ. This record comes from a study of cytomegalovirus exposure and HLA in healthy donors. The PCR used 60 Vbeta and 13 Jbeta primers. The assay was immunoSEQ multiplex PCR, and TCRdb's table has in-frame clones only and misses some. The sample contains about 160,000 clones, about four fifths of which appear only once. General study results and limits: The authors reported that TCR beta sequences could predict HLA-A and HLA-B alleles. These predictions were accurate for most subjects in the first cohort. Most TCR beta V segments were productive about 90% or about 30% of the time in an earlier analysis. Only CMV serostatus was available as immune exposure information. Sequencing likely generated an artifact that appeared as a cluster of highly shared sequence variants.

The origin of this receptor is a man aged 45-60 years in good health and CMV-seropositive. Sequenced: PBMCs. J is TRBJ1-4 and V is TRBV4-2; TRBD1 agrees at 7 bases. CDR3 amino acids: CASSQERGPTNEKLFF. The CDR3, as DNA: TGTGCCAGCAGCCAAGAGAGGGGGCCAACTAATGAAAAACTGTTTTTT.